The 30 T cell receptor beta chains below were found in one sample sequenced in a study of blood T cell repertoires in COVID-19. Sequencing was performed with immunoSEQ multiplex PCR; in TCRdb, only in-frame clones are kept and a portion is missing. The sample lists 300,000 to 350,000 clones, approximately 90% occurring once. The sample consisted of peripheral blood. These receptors all come from a woman aged 60 to 75 with COVID-19, enrolled during active disease.

The chain carries TRBV4-1 and TRBJ1-2; 9 bases are a match to TRBD1. CDR3 size: 17 residues. The V and J ends lost 2 bases and 1 base, in that order; junction bases with no gene match: 8. CDR1 and CDR2 (germline): MGHRA, YSYEKL. The CDR3 region has the DNA TGCGCCAGCAGCCAACCCGGACAGGGGCGGCTTAACTATGGCTACACCTTC. Its translation: CASSQPGQGRLNYGYTF.

The chain employs TRBV7-2 and TRBJ1-5; D gene unclear. V lost 0 bases, J lost 7 bases, and 13 bases lay in between. Germline CDR1 SGHTA, CDR2 FQGNSA. This CDR3 has 15 residues. Here the CDR3 reads CASSLAGIRSQPQHF. The CDR3 DNA sequence: TGTGCCAGCAGCTTAGCCGGGATACGTAGCCAGCCCCAGCATTTT.

This clone appeared a few times. The chain combines TRBV5-4 with TRBJ2-7; 9 bases are a match to TRBD2. Losses at the gene ends were 2 bases for V and 2 bases for J; bases not matched to a gene: 8. The CDR3 is 16 amino acids. In germline, CDR1 is SGHNT, CDR2 YYREEE (reference sequence). The CDR3 reads CASSFGSSGNPYEQYF. The CDR3 DNA reads as TGTGCCAGCAGCTTTGGGTCTAGCGGGAACCCCTACGAGCAGTACTTC.

This chain joins TRBV18 and TRBJ1-2; TRBD1 agrees at 7 bases. CDR1 is KGHSH and CDR2 is LQKENI in the germline V gene. The CDR3 contains 15 residues. Germline trimming cut 3 bases from V and 4 bases from J; bases unmatched to any gene: 8. CDR3 sequence: CASSPTPSGGYGYTF. CDR3 nucleotide sequence: TGTGCCAGCTCACCGACCCCCTCAGGGGGCTATGGCTACACCTTC.

The chain couples TRBV5-5 to TRBJ1-5; 7 bases match TRBD1. Germline CDR1 and CDR2: SGHKS and YYEKEE (reference sequence). The CDR3 runs 15 residues. V shed 0 bases and J 3 bases; nucleotides not matched to a gene: 3. The CDR3 spells CASSLAGGNNQPQHF. CDR3 nucleotides: TGTGCCAGCAGCTTGGCAGGGGGAAACAATCAGCCCCAGCATTTT.

V is TRBV5-1 and J is TRBJ1-2; 8 positions match TRBD1. The CDR3 is made up of 14 amino acids. Germline CDR1 SGHRS, CDR2 YFSETQ. V gave up 1 base and J gave up 7 bases; unmatched junction bases: 6. The CDR3 coding sequence is TGCGCCAGCAGCTTGACGCAGGGGGCGCGTGGCTACACCTTC. This translates into CASSLTQGARGYTF.

This chain connects TRBV3-1 (or the pseudogene TRBV3-2) to TRBJ2-5; D unclear. Germline lookup yields CDR1 LGHDT and CDR2 YNNKEL (reference sequence). The CDR3 sequence is 12 residues long. V lost 3 bases, J lost 4 bases, and 6 bases lay in between. As DNA, the CDR3 is TGTGCCAGCAGCCATGGCGGAGAGACCCAGTACTTC. This encodes CASSHGGETQYF.

The V call is TRBV19, the J call TRBJ1-2; 9 bases are shared with TRBD1. Germline loops: CDR1 LNHDA, CDR2 SQIVND (reference sequence). The CDR3 contains 15 residues. Trimming at V came to 5 bases and at J to 4 bases, leaving 8 bases not matched to a gene. The CDR3 sequence: CASSPPQGAGYGYTF. The CDR3 DNA reads as TGTGCCAGTAGTCCTCCACAGGGGGCGGGCTATGGCTACACCTTC.

The chain is built from TRBV10-1 and TRBJ1-2, with 11 positions matching TRBD1. The V and J ends lost 5 bases and 8 bases, in that order; junction bases with no gene match: 4. The germline V gene has CDR1 WNHNN and CDR2 SYGVQD (reference sequence). The CDR3 sequence is 13 residues long. CDR3 in amino acids: CASSRDRGNGYTF. The CDR3 nucleotides are TGCGCCAGCAGTCGGGACAGGGGGAACGGCTACACCTTC.

The table lists this clone with a few counts. The CDR3, as DNA: TGTGCCAGCAGCTCCCCGGTTCGGGGTCGGGGTGCGGGCTACACCTTC. The encoded protein is CASSSPVRGRGAGYTF. The chain recombines TRBV9 with TRBJ1-2; no reliable D call. The CDR3 runs to 16 residues. V was trimmed by 4 bases and J by 8 bases, leaving 24 bases between them. Germline CDR1 reads SGDLS; CDR2 reads YYNGEE.

This sequence joins TRBV7-9 and TRBJ2-2; 9 positions match TRBD1. The V gene's germline CDR1 is SEHNR and CDR2 FQNEAQ (reference sequence). The CDR3 spans 15 residues. Losses at the gene ends were 5 bases for V and 6 bases for J; bases not matched to a gene: 7. CDR3 protein: CASSQDRGTAGELFF. The CDR3 DNA sequence: TGTGCCAGCAGCCAAGACAGGGGGACGGCCGGGGAGCTGTTTTTT.

The rearrangement joins TRBV6-5 to TRBJ1-2; 12 bases agree with TRBD1. The CDR3 is 14 residues long. Trimming removed 6 bases from V and 6 bases from J; junction bases left unmatched: 5. CDR1 MNHEY and CDR2 SVGAGI come from the germline V gene. Here the CDR3 reads CASRGQGAGDGYTF. In nucleotides, the CDR3 is TGTGCCAGCAGGGGACAGGGGGCAGGTGATGGCTACACCTTC.

Note on this clone: Other nucleotide sequences from this sample produce the same CDR3. This sequence joins TRBV5-1 and TRBJ2-1; TRBD1 might be the D (5 bases). Between the trimmed V and J ends, which lost 0 bases and 4 bases, there was a span of 11 bases. Germline CDR1 is SGHRS and CDR2 is YFSETQ. CDR3 length: 15 amino acids. The CDR3: CASSLGGRGYNEQFF. The CDR3 bases are TGCGCCAGCAGCTTGGGTGGTAGGGGTTACAATGAGCAGTTCTTC.

The chain combines TRBV15 with TRBJ1-5; 8 bases match TRBD1. The CDR3 has 16 residues. CDR1 is LNHNV and CDR2 is YYDKDF in the germline V gene (reference sequence). V lost 1 base and J lost 2; bases outside the gene matches: 4. The CDR3 protein is CATSRGDRGGNQPQHF. The CDR3 DNA follows: TGTGCCACCAGCAGAGGTGACAGGGGCGGCAATCAGCCCCAGCATTTT.

The J gene is TRBJ1-1, the V gene TRBV7-3, with TRBD1 identical over 8 bases. Per germline, CDR1 SGHTA and CDR2 FQGTGA. The CDR3 length is 15 residues. The trim removed 0 bases at V and 2 bases at J, leaving 2 bases unmatched. This CDR3 is CASSLTPGGNTEAFF. CDR3 nucleotide sequence: TGTGCCAGCAGCTTAACGCCAGGGGGCAACACTGAAGCTTTCTTT.

The chain carries TRBV9 and TRBJ2-1; no clear D gene. CDR1 and CDR2 (germline): SGDLS, YYNGEE. Trimming removed 3 bases at V and 0 bases at J, with 10 bases between. This CDR3 contains 15 residues. In DNA form, the CDR3 reads TGTGCCAGCAGCGATATGGCAAGCTCCTACAATGAGCAGTTCTTC. Residues: CASSDMASSYNEQFF. The full variable domain, rest sourced from reference TRBV9 and TRBJ2-1, is DSGVTQTPKHLITATGQRVTLRCSPRSGDLSVYWYQQSLDQGLQFLIQYYNGEERAKGNILERFSAQQFPDLHSELNLSSLELGDSALYFCASSDMASSYNEQFFGPGTRLTVL.

The chain is built from TRBV28 and TRBJ1-2; a weak D match, TRBD1 (5 bases). Trimming stripped 7 bases from V and 7 bases from J, with 16 bases between. This CDR3 is built from 13 residues. Germline values: CDR1 MDHEN, CDR2 SYDVKM. CDR3 sequence (DNA): TGTGCCAGCACCACCCTGGGGGGATCTGGCTACACCTTC. This sequence encodes CASTTLGGSGYTF.

Notes on this clone: In the same sample, other DNA sequences code for this CDR3. The chain combines TRBV9 with TRBJ1-2; 7 bases map to TRBD1. With 0 bases clipped from V and 4 bases from J, the junction kept 3 bases outside the gene matches. The CDR3 has 14 residues. Germline CDR1 is SGDLS and CDR2 is YYNGEE. For the CDR3, the DNA is TGTGCCAGCAGCGTAGAAGGGGGCAGCTATGGCTACACCTTC. Translation: CASSVEGGSYGYTF.

V gene TRBV29-1 combines with J gene TRBJ1-2; D gene ambiguous. The CDR3 spans 13 residues. V dropped 2 bases and J dropped 3 bases, with 10 bases sitting between them. From germline, CDR1 is SQVTM and CDR2 ANQGSEA. The CDR3, as DNA: TGCAGCGTTGAACGGCGGGGTTACTATGGCTACACCTTC. This encodes CSVERRGYYGYTF.

The V and J genes are TRBV18 and TRBJ2-1; 15 positions match TRBD2. Per germline, CDR1 KGHSH and CDR2 LQKENI. The CDR3 consists of 16 residues. V lost 3 bases, J lost 7 bases, and 4 bases stayed unmatched. The chain's CDR3 is CASSPRTSGGGNEQFF. Here the CDR3 DNA reads TGTGCCAGCTCACCGCGGACTAGCGGGGGGGGTAATGAGCAGTTCTTC.

The rearrangement uses TRBV18 and TRBJ1-3; D is unresolved. The germline gives CDR1 KGHSH, CDR2 LQKENI. V was trimmed by 3 bases and J by 0 bases, leaving 12 bases between them. The CDR3 has 16 residues. The CDR3 nucleotides read TGTGCCAGCTCACCGAGCATGGAGTTCTCTGGAAACACCATATATTTT. Translated, it gives CASSPSMEFSGNTIYF.

This chain uses TRBV6-5 with TRBJ2-7; TRBD2 matches 7 bases. The germline V gene encodes CDR1 MNHEY and CDR2 SVGAGI. The CDR3 covers 15 residues. Unmatched junction bases numbered 11, after V lost 7 bases and J lost 2 bases. CDR3 sequence reads: CASTFLEAGTYEQYF. The CDR3 DNA is TGTGCCAGCACCTTTTTAGAAGCGGGGACCTACGAGCAGTACTTC.

The chain is built from TRBV7-3 and TRBJ2-2; 11 positions match TRBD1. This CDR3 comprises 18 residues. J gave up 4 bases and V 1 base, and 8 bases lay outside the gene matches. Germline CDR1 SGHTA, CDR2 FQGTGA. CDR3 sequence reads: CASSLMRTGGAGTGELFF. The CDR3 DNA reads as TGTGCCAGCAGCTTAATGAGGACAGGGGGCGCGGGCACCGGGGAGCTGTTTTTT.

The chain recombines TRBV27 with TRBJ2-7, with 9 bases that match TRBD2. The trim removed 4 bases at V and 6 bases at J, leaving 4 bases unmatched. This CDR3 has 13 amino acids. Germline V CDR1 and CDR2: MNHEY, SMNVEV (reference sequence). The CDR3 coding sequence is TGTGCCAGCAGTTCGGGACTAGCCTCCGAGCAGTACTTC. It specifies CASSSGLASEQYF.

The rearrangement uses TRBV5-1 and TRBJ1-2; TRBD1 agrees at 8 bases. With V trimmed by 1 base and J by 8 bases, 7 bases remained unmatched. Germline lookup yields CDR1 SGHRS and CDR2 YFSETQ. This CDR3 has 14 residues. The DNA for the CDR3 is TGCGCCAGCAGCTTGACAGGGGGACTTGGAGGCTACACCTTC. Its protein is CASSLTGGLGGYTF.

In the case of this clone: Distinct nucleotide sequences in the sample also encode this CDR3. V and J are TRBV18 and TRBJ2-1, with D maybe TRBD2 (6 bases). The CDR3 length is 15 residues. Germline lookup yields CDR1 KGHSH and CDR2 LQKENI. V was shortened by 3 bases and J by 3 bases, with 12 bases between the two germline ends. The CDR3 loop is CASSPGGANYNEQFF. DNA of the CDR3: TGTGCCAGCTCACCGGGGGGTGCAAACTACAATGAGCAGTTCTTC.

In DNA, the CDR3 is TGTGCCAGCAGCCCCCGTTTTTATAGCAATCAGCCCCAGCATTTT. Protein sequence: CASSPRFYSNQPQHF. The genes are TRBV7-8 and TRBJ1-5, with D unclear. V was cut by 5 bases and J by 0 bases, with 11 bases left in between. Germline-derived CDR1 and CDR2 are SGHVS and FQNEAQ. This CDR3 comprises 15 residues. Together with reference TRBV7-8 and TRBJ1-5, the CDR3 gives the full variable domain: GAGVSQSPRYKVAKRGQDVALRCDPISGHVSLFWYQQALGQGPEFLTYFQNEAQLDKSGLPSDRFFAERPEGSVSTLKIQRTQQEDSAVYLCASSPRFYSNQPQHFGDGTRLSIL.

This sequence joins TRBV6-5 and TRBJ1-1; TRBD1 matches at 8 bases. This CDR3 is built from 16 residues. Trimming cost V 2 bases and J 1 base; bases outside gene matches: 6. Germline CDR1 is MNHEY and CDR2 is SVGAGI. CDR3 DNA sequence: TGTGCCAGCAGTTACGGCAGGGGGCTAGGGAACACTGAAGCTTTCTTT. It codes for CASSYGRGLGNTEAFF.

CDR3 amino acids: CASRPSTNMNTEAFF. In DNA form, the CDR3 reads TGTGCCAGCAGGCCATCTACTAATATGAACACTGAAGCTTTCTTT. This chain joins TRBV7-9 and TRBJ1-1, with D unresolved. Per the germline V gene, CDR1 is SEHNR and CDR2 is FQNEAQ (reference sequence). V was shortened by 6 bases and J by 0 bases, with 14 bases between the two germline ends. The CDR3 totals 15 residues.

The chain employs TRBV6-1 and TRBJ2-1; 9 nucleotides line up with TRBD2. With 4 bases clipped from V and 6 bases from J, the junction kept 4 bases outside the gene matches. The germline CDR1 and CDR2 sequences are MNHNS and SASEGT. The CDR3 runs 14 residues. CDR3 DNA sequence: TGTGCCAGCAGTGCAGCGGGGGGTTCCAATGAGCAGTTCTTC. Amino acids: CASSAAGGSNEQFF.